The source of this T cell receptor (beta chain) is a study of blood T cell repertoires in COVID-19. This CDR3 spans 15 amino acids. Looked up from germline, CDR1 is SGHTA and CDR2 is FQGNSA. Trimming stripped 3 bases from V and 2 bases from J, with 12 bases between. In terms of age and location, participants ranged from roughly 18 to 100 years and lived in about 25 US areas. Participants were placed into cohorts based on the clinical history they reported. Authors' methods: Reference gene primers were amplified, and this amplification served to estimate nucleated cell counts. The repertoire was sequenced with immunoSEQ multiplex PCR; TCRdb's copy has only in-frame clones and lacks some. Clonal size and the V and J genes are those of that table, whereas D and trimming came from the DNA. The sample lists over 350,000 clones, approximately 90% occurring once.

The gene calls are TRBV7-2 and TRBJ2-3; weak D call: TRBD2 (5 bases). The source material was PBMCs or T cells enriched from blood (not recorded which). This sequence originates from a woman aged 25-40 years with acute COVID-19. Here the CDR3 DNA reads TGTGCCAGCAGCTTCCTTGGCGGACTCACAGATACGCAGTATTTT. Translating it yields CASSFLGGLTDTQYF.